This TCR beta chain appears in the sequencing data of a study of T-cell memory formation after mild COVID-19. Background on the study: Clustering of TCRs was largely donor specific. Study outcomes and limitations: Day 15 to 85 contracting clones showed balanced CD4/CD8; day 15 to 37 expanders favored CD4+. Pre-infection memory showed some responding clones, and this suggested that cross-reactive memory joined. CM and EM subsets held most contracting CD4+ clones; EMRA held CD8+ ones.

The junction had 10 bases not matched to a gene; V was cut back by 1 base and J by 3 bases. Germline loops: CDR1 SEHNR, CDR2 FQNEAQ (reference sequence). The length of the CDR3 is 19 residues. This clonotype appeared a few times. Its antigen is unknown. Each CDR3 protein gets one entry after TCRdb re-called the 5' RACE reads with MiXCR. In the table there are under 60,000 distinct CDR3 sequences, approximately 9% of which are singletons. The chain joins TRBV7-9 to TRBJ2-1; TRBD2 agrees at 12 bases. This receptor was taken from an adult woman who had mild COVID-19 (a few samples of this study predate the infection). Cell type and time point are not known. The sequencing sample was made of PBMCs or a T cell subset sorted from them (not recorded which). In DNA form, the CDR3 reads TGTGCCAGCAGCTTAGAGACTAGCGGGGGCCTACTTCTCTACAATGAGCAGTTCTTC. The encoded protein is CASSLETSGGLLLYNEQFF.